Shown below are 10 T cell receptor beta chains from a single sample sequenced in a study of blood T cell repertoires in COVID-19. TCRdb keeps only in-frame clones here, not all; method: immunoSEQ multiplex PCR. The sample lists tens of thousands of clones, around four fifths occurring once. The sequenced sample consisted of peripheral blood. These receptors were taken from a human donor in a cohort sampled during active COVID-19.

V is TRBV6-2 or TRBV6-3 and J is TRBJ1-5; no definite D call. The CDR3 is 13 amino acids. Germline V gene sequence: CDR1 MNHEY, CDR2 SVGEGT. V lost 5 bases and J 4 bases, leaving 9 bases between the germline ends. Here the CDR3 reads CASSQVLNQPQHF. The CDR3 nucleotides read TGTGCCAGCAGTCAGGTGTTGAATCAGCCCCAGCATTTT.

The table lists this clone with a few counts. The V call is TRBV19, the J call TRBJ2-7, with TRBD1 matching over 7 bases. V was clipped by 5 bases and J by 0 bases; unmatched bases: 4. The CDR3 sequence is 14 residues long. The germline V gene encodes CDR1 LNHDA and CDR2 SQIVND (reference sequence). CDR3 nucleotides: TGTGCCAGTAGTGCCGACAGGGACTCCTACGAGCAGTACTTC. It encodes CASSADRDSYEQYF.

The chain recombines TRBV5-1 with TRBJ1-4; D uncertain. Trimming shortened V by 0 bases and J by 3 bases, and 9 bases separated the two germline ends. The V gene's germline CDR1 is SGHRS and CDR2 YFSETQ. The CDR3 loop spans 15 amino acids. The CDR3 coding sequence is TGCGCCAGCAGCTTGGAATATACGGCTAATGAAAAACTGTTTTTT. Amino acids: CASSLEYTANEKLFF.

This clone was recorded once. The V gene is TRBV11-1, the J gene TRBJ1-2; unclear D gene. There are 14 residues in the CDR3. V was trimmed by 4 bases and J by 0 bases, leaving 9 bases between them. Per the germline V gene, CDR1 is SGHAT and CDR2 is FQDESV (reference sequence). CDR3 protein: CASSSQDTNYGYTF. CDR3 bases: TGTGCCAGCAGCTCCCAAGACACTAACTATGGCTACACCTTC.

J is TRBJ2-7 and V is TRBV7-6; D perhaps matches TRBD2 (6 bases). The CDR3 sequence is 15 residues long. V dropped 0 bases and J dropped 3 bases, with 12 bases sitting between them. Germline CDR1 and CDR2: SGHVS and FNYEAQ. The CDR3 reads CASSLAGPAGYEQYF. Written as DNA, the CDR3 is TGTGCCAGCAGCTTAGCGGGGCCAGCGGGCTACGAGCAGTACTTC. Based on the CDR3 plus reference TRBV7-6 and TRBJ2-7, the full variable domain is GAGVSQSPRYKVTKRGQDVALRCDPISGHVSLYWYRQALGQGPEFLTYFNYEAQQDKSGLPNDRFSAERPEGSISTLTIQRTEQRDSAMYRCASSLAGPAGYEQYFGPGTRLTVT.

The CDR3 DNA is TGTGCCAGCAGCTTAGACGTGGGGCGCATCGTCGGGGAGCAGTACTTC. It translates to CASSLDVGRIVGEQYF. This rearrangement joins TRBV7-6 to TRBJ2-7, with D possibly matching TRBD1 (5 bases). Germline V gives CDR1 SGHVS, CDR2 FNYEAQ. This CDR3 has 16 residues. Trimming shortened V by 1 base and J by 7 bases, and 20 bases separated the two germline ends.

The chain links TRBV6-6 to TRBJ1-1; D is possibly TRBD1 (5 bases). CDR1 and CDR2 from the germline V gene are MNHNY and SVGAGI (reference sequence). This CDR3 has 15 amino acids. Deletions cut 5 bases from V and 6 bases from J, with 19 bases between. CDR3 sequence reads: CASSDYVTVSPEAFF. In DNA form, the CDR3 reads TGTGCCAGCAGTGACTATGTGACAGTAAGCCCTGAAGCTTTCTTT.

The rearrangement joins TRBV14 to TRBJ2-7, with a tentative D call TRBD1 (6 bases). The CDR3 covers 13 residues. The V end was cut by 4 bases, the J end by 4 bases, with 11 bases between. Germline CDR1 and CDR2: SGHDN and FVKESK. The CDR3 nucleotides are TGTGCCAGCAGCCCGACAGGCGGATACGAGCAGTACTTC. Its translation: CASSPTGGYEQYF.

The chain links TRBV6-5 to TRBJ1-2; maybe TRBD1 (6 bases). Between the trimmed V and J ends, which lost 0 bases and 2 bases, there was a span of 13 bases. CDR3 length: 16 amino acids. The germline CDR1 and CDR2 sequences are MNHEY and SVGAGI. Here the CDR3 reads CASSYSIPDRNYGYTF. CDR3 nucleotide sequence: TGTGCCAGCAGTTACTCGATCCCAGACAGGAACTATGGCTACACCTTC.

The J gene is TRBJ2-7, the V gene TRBV7-2; perhaps TRBD1 as D (5 bases). The CDR3 contains 15 residues. CDR1 is SGHTA, CDR2 FQGNSA, per germline. Trimming removed 2 bases from V and 4 bases from J, with 15 bases in between. CDR3: CASSLMAGSSYEQYF. In DNA, the CDR3 is TGTGCCAGCAGCTTAATGGCAGGGTCGTCTTACGAGCAGTACTTC.